The clone carrying this T cell receptor (beta chain) was observed at least ten times. Its antigen is unknown. This entry is derived from a study of metastatic and nonmetastatic thyroid tumors. Study details: Comparison of repertoires was carried out across blood and tumor or nodule tissue from malignant and benign thyroid patients. General study points: According to reports, the diversity of TCR beta was significantly higher in malignant thyroid tumors than in benign nodules, and this held in both blood and tumor samples.

Among the patients, none had received any treatment before thyroid surgery. Original handling: Variation in CDR3 across clinicopathological groups served as the basis for constructing a distant-metastasis classifier in papillary thyroid cancer. TCRdb re-called the PCR reads through MiXCR. The V and J calls here are based on TCRdb, not the publication. The sample shows under 20,000 clones, 25% to 35% of them seen only once. The TCR originated in a female donor with papillary thyroid cancer or a benign thyroid nodule (not recorded which). Some clones in this sample may be carry-over from other donors' samples. Sequencing was carried out using tumor tissue.

Here the CDR3 reads CASSLSVAAYEQYF. The CDR3 nucleotides are TGCGCCAGCAGCTTGTCCGTGGCGGCCTACGAGCAGTACTTC. The rearrangement joins TRBV5-1 to TRBJ2-7; no clear D gene. Trimming cost V 1 base and J 2 bases, with 10 bases left between them. This CDR3 spans 14 amino acids. Germline CDR1 reads SGHRS; CDR2 reads YFSETQ.